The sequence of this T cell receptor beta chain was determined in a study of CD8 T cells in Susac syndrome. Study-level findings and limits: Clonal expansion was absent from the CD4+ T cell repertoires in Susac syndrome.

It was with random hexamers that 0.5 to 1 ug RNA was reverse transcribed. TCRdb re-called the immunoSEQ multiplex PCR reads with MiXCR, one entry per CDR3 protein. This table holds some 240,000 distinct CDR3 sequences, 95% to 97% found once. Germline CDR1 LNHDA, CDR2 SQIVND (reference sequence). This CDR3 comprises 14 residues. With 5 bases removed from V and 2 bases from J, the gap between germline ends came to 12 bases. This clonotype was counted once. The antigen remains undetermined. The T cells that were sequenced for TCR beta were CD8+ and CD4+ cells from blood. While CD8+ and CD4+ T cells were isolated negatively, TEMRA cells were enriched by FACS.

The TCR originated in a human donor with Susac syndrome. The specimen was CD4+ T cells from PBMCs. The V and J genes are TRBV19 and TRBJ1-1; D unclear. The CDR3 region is CASSPQAGNTEAFF. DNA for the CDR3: TGTGCCAGTAGTCCCCAGGCGGGAAACACTGAAGCTTTCTTT.